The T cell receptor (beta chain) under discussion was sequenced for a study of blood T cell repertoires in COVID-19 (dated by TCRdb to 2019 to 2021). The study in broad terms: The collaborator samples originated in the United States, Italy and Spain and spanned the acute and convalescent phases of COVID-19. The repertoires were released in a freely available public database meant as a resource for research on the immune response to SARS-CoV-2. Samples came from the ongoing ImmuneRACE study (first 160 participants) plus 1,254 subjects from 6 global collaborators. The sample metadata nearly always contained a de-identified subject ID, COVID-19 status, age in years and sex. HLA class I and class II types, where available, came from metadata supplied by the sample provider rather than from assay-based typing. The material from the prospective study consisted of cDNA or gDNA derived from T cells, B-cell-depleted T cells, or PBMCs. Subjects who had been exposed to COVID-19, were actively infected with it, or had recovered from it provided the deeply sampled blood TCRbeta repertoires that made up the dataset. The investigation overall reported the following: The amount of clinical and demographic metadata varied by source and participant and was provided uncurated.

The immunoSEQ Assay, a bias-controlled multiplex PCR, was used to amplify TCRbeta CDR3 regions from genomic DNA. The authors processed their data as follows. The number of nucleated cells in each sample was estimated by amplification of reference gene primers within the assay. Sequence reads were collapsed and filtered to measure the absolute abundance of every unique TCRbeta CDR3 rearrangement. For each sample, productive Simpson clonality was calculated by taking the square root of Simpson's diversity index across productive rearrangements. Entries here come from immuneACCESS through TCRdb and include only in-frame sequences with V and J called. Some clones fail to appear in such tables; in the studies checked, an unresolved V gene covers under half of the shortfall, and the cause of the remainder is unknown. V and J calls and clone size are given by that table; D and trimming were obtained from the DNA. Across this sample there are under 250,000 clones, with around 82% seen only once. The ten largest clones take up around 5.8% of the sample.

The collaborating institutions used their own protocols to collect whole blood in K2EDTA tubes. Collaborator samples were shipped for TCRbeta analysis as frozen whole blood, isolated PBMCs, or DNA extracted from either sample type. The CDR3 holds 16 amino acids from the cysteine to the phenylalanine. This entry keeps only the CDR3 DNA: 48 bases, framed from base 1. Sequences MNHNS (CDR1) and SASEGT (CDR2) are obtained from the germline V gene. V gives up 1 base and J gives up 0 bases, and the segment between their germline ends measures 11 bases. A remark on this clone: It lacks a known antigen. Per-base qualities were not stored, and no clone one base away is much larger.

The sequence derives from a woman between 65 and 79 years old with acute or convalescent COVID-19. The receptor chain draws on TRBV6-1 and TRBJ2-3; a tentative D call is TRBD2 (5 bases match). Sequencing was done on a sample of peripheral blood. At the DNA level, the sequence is TGTGCCAGCAGTGAAGGGGCCCTAGCTAGCACAGATACGCAGTATTTT. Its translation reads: CASSEGALASTDTQYF.